This passage covers 3 T cell receptor beta chains from one sample sequenced in a study of identical twins. In TCRdb, the 5' RACE reads were re-called with MiXCR into one record per CDR3 protein. This sample yields 450,000 or so distinct CDR3 sequences, of which roughly 26% are seen a single time; approximately 2.9% belongs to the top ten. These records were also assigned to another study, of T cells expressing NK-cell markers.

Sample: CD4+ T cells sorted from blood. These receptors all stem from a woman between 18 and 29 years old in good health.

This clonotype was seen more than once but under ten times. The chain has TRBV24-1 and TRBJ2-1; 10 bases align to TRBD2. Germline assignment: CDR1 KGHDR and CDR2 SFDVKD. The CDR3 has 15 amino acids. With V trimmed by 3 bases and J by 6 bases, 4 bases remained unmatched. The CDR3 is CATSDKAGGFNEQFF. DNA of the CDR3: TGTGCCACCAGTGATAAAGCGGGAGGGTTCAATGAGCAGTTCTTC.

This chain uses TRBV5-5 with TRBJ2-1; possibly TRBD2 for D (6 bases). From germline, CDR1 is SGHKS and CDR2 YYEKEE (reference sequence). The CDR3 consists of 15 residues. The germline V and J ends were trimmed by 4 bases and 9 bases, with 20 bases remaining between them. In DNA form, the CDR3 reads TGTGCCAGCAGCAGAACGACGACTAGTAGGGCTGAGCAGTTCTTC. Residues: CASSRTTTSRAEQFF.

V and J are TRBV5-1 and TRBJ2-4; D assignment may be TRBD1 or TRBD2 (6 bases each). The CDR3 length is 12 residues. The V gene lost 1 base and the J gene lost 14 bases, with 13 bases spanning the gap. CDR1 is SGHRS, CDR2 YFSETQ, per germline. This chain's CDR3 is CASSLSGGLKYF. The CDR3 bases are TGCGCCAGCAGCTTGTCCGGGGGCCTAAAGTACTTC. Full variable domain (outside the CDR3, taken from reference TRBV5-1 and TRBJ2-4): KAGVTQTPRYLIKTRGQQVTLSCSPISGHRSVSWYQQTPGQGLQFLFEYFSETQRNKGNFPGRFSGRQFSNSRSEMNVSTLELGDSALYLCASSLSGGLKYFGAGTRLSVL.